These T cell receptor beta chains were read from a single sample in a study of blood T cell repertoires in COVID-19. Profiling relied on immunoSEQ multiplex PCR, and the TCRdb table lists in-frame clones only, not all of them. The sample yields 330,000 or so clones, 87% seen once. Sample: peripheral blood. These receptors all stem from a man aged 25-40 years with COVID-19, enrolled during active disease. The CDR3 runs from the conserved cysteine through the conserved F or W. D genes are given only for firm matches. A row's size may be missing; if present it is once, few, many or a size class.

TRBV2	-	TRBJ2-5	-	TGTGCCAGCACCCTGGGAACAGGGGCGGGAGGAGAGACCCAGTACTTC	CASTLGTGAGGETQYF
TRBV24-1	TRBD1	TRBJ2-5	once	TGTGCCACCAGTGAGTCGGGGACAGGGAAAGAGACCCAGTACTTC	CATSESGTGKETQYF
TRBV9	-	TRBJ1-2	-	TGTGCCAGCAGCTCTAACCGGGACATCCATAACTATGGCTACACCTTC	CASSSNRDIHNYGYTF
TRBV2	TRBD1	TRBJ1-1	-	TGTGCCAGCAGTAGACAGGGGTATAACACTGAAGCTTTCTTT	CASSRQGYNTEAFF
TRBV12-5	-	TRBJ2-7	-	TGTGCTAGCCAAGGGGGAGGGAGCTACGAGCAGTACTTC	CASQGGGSYEQYF
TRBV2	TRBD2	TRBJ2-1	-	TGTGCCAGCAGTACTAGCGCCCCTACGAATGAGCAGTTCTTC	CASSTSAPTNEQFF
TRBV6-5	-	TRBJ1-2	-	TGTGCCAGCAGTTACTCACCGGACAGCGATAGTGGCTACACCTTC	CASSYSPDSDSGYTF
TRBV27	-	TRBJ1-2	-	TGTGCCAGCACTACCCGGGGAGGAGGGGCTAACTATGGCTACACCTTC	CASTTRGGGANYGYTF
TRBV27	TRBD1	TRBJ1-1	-	TGTGCCAGCAGACTACAGGGGGGGATCACTGAAGCTTTCTTT	CASRLQGGITEAFF
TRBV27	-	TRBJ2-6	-	TGTGCCAGCAGTCCTCCCGGGGCCAACGTCCTGACTTTC	CASSPPGANVLTF
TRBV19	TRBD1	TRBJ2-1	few	TGTGCCAGTAGTATTTCTTTCCAGGGGGCGGGAAACAATGAGCAGTTCTTC	CASSISFQGAGNNEQFF
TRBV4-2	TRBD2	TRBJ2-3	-	TGTGCCAGCAGCCGACTAAAAGGGGGACTAGCGGAAATCACAGATACGCAGTATTTT	CASSRLKGGLAEITDTQYF
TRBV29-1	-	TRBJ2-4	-	TGCAGCGTTGCCCTGACTGAACCCGACTTAGCCAAAAACATTCAGTACTTC	CSVALTEPDLAKNIQYF
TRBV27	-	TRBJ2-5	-	TGTGCCAGCAAGGCAGGGAGGGGGGAGACCCAGTACTTC	CASKAGRGETQYF
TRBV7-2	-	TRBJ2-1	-	TGTGCCAGCAGCTCCTCTACCCAAGTTAGACTCTTTTACCAACAGTTCTTC	CASSSSTQVRLFYQQFF
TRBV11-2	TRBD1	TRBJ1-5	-	TGTGCCAGCAGCGCAGAGGGACAGTTCAGCAATCAGCCCCAGCATTTT	CASSAEGQFSNQPQHF
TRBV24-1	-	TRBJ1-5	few	TGTGCCACCAGTGACTCAAATGTCCACGGGGATTGGGAGAGGCCCCAGCATTTT	CATSDSNVHGDWERPQHF
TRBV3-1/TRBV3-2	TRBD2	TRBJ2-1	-	TGTGCCAGCAGCCCACTGACTAGCGGGAGGATCTACAATGAGCAGTTCTTC	CASSPLTSGRIYNEQFF
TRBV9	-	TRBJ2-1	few	TGTGCCAGCAGCGTACTCCCTAGCGCCTACAATGAGCAGTTCTTC	CASSVLPSAYNEQFF
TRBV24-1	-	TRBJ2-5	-	TGTGCCACCAGGGGGGCGGGAACAGGGGCAGAGACCCAGTACTTC	CATRGAGTGAETQYF
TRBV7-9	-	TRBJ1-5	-	TGTGCCAGCAGCACCGTACAGGGTGTTCGCAATCAGCCCCAGCATTTT	CASSTVQGVRNQPQHF
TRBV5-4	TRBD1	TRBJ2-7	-	TGTGCCAGCAGCTTGGGGACAGGGACCGAGCAGTACTTC	CASSLGTGTEQYF
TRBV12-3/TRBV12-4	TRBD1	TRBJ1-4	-	TGTGCCAGCAGTTCAGGGGGCTGGGCCCTGTTTTTT	CASSSGGWALFF
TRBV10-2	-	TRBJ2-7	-	TGCGCCAGCAGTGAGTCGGGCGGGGGCAGCTACGAGCAGTACTTC	CASSESGGGSYEQYF
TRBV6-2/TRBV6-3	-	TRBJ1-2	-	TGTGCCAGCAGTTACCCGACAGTAGCTAACTATGGCTACACCTTC	CASSYPTVANYGYTF
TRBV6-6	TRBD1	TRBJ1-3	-	TGTGCCAGCAGCCCGACAGGGGACACCATATATTTT	CASSPTGDTIYF
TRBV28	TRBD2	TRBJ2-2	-	TGTGCCAGCAGTTTATGGGGGACTAGCGGGAGTGGGGAGCTGTTTTTT	CASSLWGTSGSGELFF
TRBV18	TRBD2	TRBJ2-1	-	TGTGCCAGCTCACCACCGTGGACTAGCGGGGGGGCCTCCTACAATGAGCAGTTCTTC	CASSPPWTSGGASYNEQFF
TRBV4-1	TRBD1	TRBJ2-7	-	TGCGCCAGCAGCCAAGATTGGGGGACAGTCCACTACGAGCAGTACTTC	CASSQDWGTVHYEQYF
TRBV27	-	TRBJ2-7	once	TGTGCCAGCAGTACCCCGGGATACGAGCAGTACTTC	CASSTPGYEQYF
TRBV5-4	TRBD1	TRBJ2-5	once	TGTGCCAGCAGCTTACTTACAGGGGGCCGACAAGAGACCCAGTACTTC	CASSLLTGGRQETQYF
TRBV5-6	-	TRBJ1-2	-	TGTGCCAGCAGCTTGGACAGCAACTATGGCTACACCTTC	CASSLDSNYGYTF
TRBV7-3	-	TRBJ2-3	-	TGTGCCAGCAGCTTAAATGGGGCCGCAGATACGCAGTATTTT	CASSLNGAADTQYF
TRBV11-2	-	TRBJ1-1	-	TGTGCCAGCAGCCAAAGGGGGACTGAAGCTTTCTTT	CASSQRGTEAFF
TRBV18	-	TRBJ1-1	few	TGTGCCAGCTCACTCAACCGGGACACTGAAGCTTTCTTT	CASSLNRDTEAFF
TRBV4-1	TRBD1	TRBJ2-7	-	TGCGCCAGCAGCCGTTCGGGACAGGGATCCTACGAGCAGTACTTC	CASSRSGQGSYEQYF
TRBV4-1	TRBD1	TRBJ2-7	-	TGCGCCAGCAGCCAAGGACAGGGGGTGGACGAGCAGTACTTC	CASSQGQGVDEQYF
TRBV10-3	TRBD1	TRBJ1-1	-	TGTGCCATCAGTACTGGACAGGGGCGGACTGAAGCTTTCTTT	CAISTGQGRTEAFF
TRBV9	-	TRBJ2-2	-	TGTGCCAGCAGCCTTCTAGCCGGGGAGCTGTTTTTT	CASSLLAGELFF
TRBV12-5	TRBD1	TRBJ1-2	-	TGTGCTAGTGGTTTGGTACTGGGACAGGGATCGAATGGCTACACCTTC	CASGLVLGQGSNGYTF
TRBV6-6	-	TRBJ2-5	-	TGTGCCAGCAGTTACGCGGACAGCCTCCAAGAGACCCAGTACTTC	CASSYADSLQETQYF
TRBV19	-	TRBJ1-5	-	TGTGCCAGTAGTACCTGGGACAATAGCAATCAGCCCCAGCATTTT	CASSTWDNSNQPQHF
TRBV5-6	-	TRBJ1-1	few	TGTGCCAGCAGCCGGACAGACCTTAACACTGAAGCTTTCTTT	CASSRTDLNTEAFF
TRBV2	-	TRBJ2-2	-	TGTGCCAGCAGTGTAACACACCCAGGGACCGGGGAGCTGTTTTTT	CASSVTHPGTGELFF
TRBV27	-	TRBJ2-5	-	TGTGCCAGCAGTTTCGGAGACAGTACTTTGGAGACCCAGTACTTC	CASSFGDSTLETQYF
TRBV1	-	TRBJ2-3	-	TGCACCAGCAGCAAAGAAAAGGAGCGAGATACGCAGTATTTT	CTSSKEKERDTQYF
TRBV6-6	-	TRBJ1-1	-	TGTGCCAGCCAGCAGGGAGGAACTGAAGCTTTCTTT	CASQQGGTEAFF
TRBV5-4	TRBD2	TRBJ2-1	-	TGTGCCAGCAGCTTTAGGCTAGCGGGTTACAATGAGCAGTTCTTC	CASSFRLAGYNEQFF
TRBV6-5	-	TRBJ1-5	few	TGTGCCAGCAGTCCACAGCACAATCAGCCCCAGCATTTT	CASSPQHNQPQHF
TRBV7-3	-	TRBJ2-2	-	TGTGCCAGCAGCTCCCAGGACACCGGGGAGCTGTTTTTT	CASSSQDTGELFF